Below are 23 T cell receptor beta chains sequenced from a single sample in a study of T cells in Graves' hyperthyroidism and ophthalmopathy. From RNA transcripts, TCR beta CDR3 regions were amplified. Researchers ran a first-round RT-PCR on the TCR CDR3 using the HTBI primer set. TCRdb processed the multiplex PCR reads anew with MiXCR; each CDR3 protein has one entry. The sample lists hundreds of thousands of distinct CDR3 sequences, about 20% seen once, with less than 55% in the top ten. The sequenced sample consisted of blood. The receptors were sampled from a man aged 40-49 years with Graves' ophthalmopathy.

The V and J genes are TRBV19 and TRBJ2-6; tentatively, D is TRBD1 (6 bases). CDR1 and CDR2 (germline): LNHDA, SQIVND (reference sequence). This CDR3 has 16 residues. Deletions cut 1 base from V and 2 bases from J, with 9 bases between. CDR3 bases: TGTGCCAGTAGTATAGCCCCAGGGGCTGGGGCCAACGTCCTGACTTTC. Its protein product is CASSIAPGAGANVLTF.

There are many counts of this clonotype. The rearrangement links TRBV5-1 to TRBJ2-7; D may match TRBD1 or TRBD2 (5 bases each). V dropped 6 bases and J dropped 3 bases, with 10 bases sitting between them. Germline lookup yields CDR1 SGHRS and CDR2 YFSETQ. The CDR3 loop spans 12 amino acids. The CDR3 reads CASTRDGYEQYF. Here the CDR3 DNA reads TGCGCCAGCACCCGGGACGGCTACGAGCAGTACTTC.

The genes are TRBV18 and TRBJ1-1, with a possible D match to TRBD1 (6 bases). Per germline, CDR1 KGHSH and CDR2 LQKENI. This CDR3 is 15 amino acids long. V lost 3 bases and J 4 bases, leaving 15 bases between the germline ends. The CDR3 reads CASSPELQGFTEAFF. The DNA of the CDR3 is TGTGCCAGCTCACCGGAATTACAGGGTTTCACTGAAGCTTTCTTT.

Notes on this clonotype: Given the absence of the conserved phenylalanine or tryptophan at the CDR3 end, a read error is likely. The rearrangement links TRBV18 to TRBJ2-1, with D perhaps matching TRBD2 (5 bases). This CDR3 has 15 residues. The V gene lost 3 bases and the J gene lost 3 bases, with 12 bases spanning the gap. The germline gives CDR1 KGHSH, CDR2 LQKENI. CDR3: CASSPSLRDYNEQFL. In DNA form, the CDR3 reads TGTGCCAGCTCACCCTCACTGAGGGACTACAATGAGCAGTTCCTC.

The sample holds many counts of this clonotype. The chain has TRBV20-1 and TRBJ2-5; D is unresolved. The CDR3 is made up of 15 amino acids. Germline V gene lookup returns CDR1 DFQATT and CDR2 SNEGSKA (reference sequence). With 4 bases removed from V and 6 bases from J, the gap between germline ends came to 21 bases. This CDR3 reads CSAKMTRSLRQTQYF. The CDR3, as DNA: TGCAGTGCTAAGATGACGAGGTCCCTCCGGCAGACCCAGTACTTC.

This clonotype was counted between two and nine times. This chain joins TRBV6-1 and TRBJ2-1; D is perhaps TRBD2 (6 bases). The V gene lost 8 bases and the J gene lost 9 bases, with 29 bases spanning the gap. CDR1 MNHNS and CDR2 SASEGT come from the germline V gene. CDR3 length equals 17 residues. The chain's CDR3 is CASHHGAGRGPLGEQFF. In DNA form, the CDR3 reads TGTGCCAGCCATCACGGTGCGGGAAGGGGTCCTCTGGGTGAGCAGTTCTTC.

This clonotype was observed at least ten times. This sequence joins TRBV2 and TRBJ2-3; D gene ambiguous. Trimming cost V 6 bases and J 0 bases, with 16 bases left between them. The CDR3 length is 16 residues. Germline assignment: CDR1 SNHLY and CDR2 FYNNEI. CDR3 DNA sequence: TGTGCCAGCAGGGCCCTACTCTCTTTAAGCACAGATACGCAGTATTTT. Its translation: CASRALLSLSTDTQYF.

This clonotype was observed many times. The chain links TRBV2 to TRBJ2-5; D ambiguous. CDR3 length: 15 amino acids. CDR1 is SNHLY, CDR2 FYNNEI, per germline. V was cut by 0 bases and J by 2 bases, with 10 bases left in between. CDR3 amino acids: CASSEAGLPQETQYF. CDR3 DNA: TGTGCCAGCAGTGAAGCAGGCCTCCCTCAAGAGACCCAGTACTTC.

The sample holds many counts of this clonotype. The chain joins TRBV24-1 to TRBJ2-1; the D gene is possibly TRBD1 (6 bases). Germline V gene data show CDR1 as KGHDR and CDR2 as SFDVKD. V lost 4 bases and J 0 bases, leaving 18 bases between the germline ends. The CDR3 length is 18 residues. The CDR3 nucleotides read TGTGCCACCAGTGAGATGTGGATTCAGGGGAGCTCCTACAATGAGCAGTTCTTC. Its protein product is CATSEMWIQGSSYNEQFF.

The chain has TRBV20-1 and TRBJ2-1; 13 positions match TRBD2. V trimming: 4 bases; J trimming: 7 bases; junction bases outside the gene matches: 7. The CDR3 is 15 amino acids. Germline V CDR1 and CDR2: DFQATT, SNEGSKA (reference sequence). In DNA form, the CDR3 reads TGCAGTGCTAAACTAGCGGGGGGGCCAGGGAATGAGCAGTTCTTC. Its protein is CSAKLAGGPGNEQFF.

This clonotype was found many times. The V call is TRBV20-1, the J call TRBJ1-3; maybe TRBD1 (5 bases). The CDR3 totals 14 residues. Germline CDR1 and CDR2: DFQATT and SNEGSKA (reference sequence). The V end was cut by 0 bases, the J end by 3 bases, with 9 bases between. CDR3 nucleotide sequence: TGCAGTGCTAGAGAGGGGGGTTTTGGAAACACCATATATTTT. It specifies CSAREGGFGNTIYF.

This clonotype has ten or more counts. J is TRBJ2-7 and V is TRBV7-3, with D perhaps assigned TRBD1 or TRBD2 (6 bases each). There are 15 residues in the CDR3. The germline V and J ends were trimmed by 6 bases and 4 bases, with 19 bases remaining between them. Germline V CDR1 and CDR2: SGHTA, FQGTGA. CDR3 DNA: TGTGCCAGCAGTCTCTCTGGGGGGCTCTCTTACGAGCAGTACTTC. It specifies CASSLSGGLSYEQYF.

The table lists this clonotype with a few counts. V usage is TRBV19 and J usage is TRBJ2-2; D is unclear. Trimming removed 8 bases at V and 0 bases at J, with 10 bases between. The CDR3 loop spans 14 amino acids. Germline CDR1 LNHDA, CDR2 SQIVND (reference sequence). Here the CDR3 reads CASLPGTNTGELFF. DNA of the CDR3: TGTGCCAGTTTGCCTGGAACGAACACCGGGGAGCTGTTTTTT.

The V and J genes are TRBV2 and TRBJ2-7; 12 nucleotides line up with TRBD1. After removal of 8 bases from V and 3 bases from J, the junction contained 5 bases not matched to a gene. The CDR3 has 14 amino acids. Germline values: CDR1 SNHLY, CDR2 FYNNEI. CDR3 protein: CASGGQGAVYEQYF. CDR3 nucleotide sequence: TGTGCCAGCGGGGGACAGGGGGCTGTCTACGAGCAGTACTTC.

A note on this clonotype: The junction departs from the called germline gene at one end, perhaps through a read error. This chain uses TRBV6-1 with TRBJ2-5; 8 positions match TRBD2. Per germline, CDR1 MNHNS and CDR2 SASEGT. This CDR3 is 14 amino acids long. Here the CDR3 reads CAGSPEAGEETQYF. DNA of the CDR3: TGTGCCGGCAGTCCAGAAGCGGGGGAGGAGACCCAGTACTTC.

The genes are TRBV19 and TRBJ2-2, with TRBD1 matching 11 bases. CDR3 length: 15 amino acids. CDR1 is LNHDA and CDR2 is SQIVND in the germline V gene (reference sequence). J was trimmed by 3 bases and V by 5 bases; bases with no gene match: 2. The CDR3 DNA reads TGTGCCAGTAGTTCGGACAGGGGGCACACCGGGGAGCTGTTTTTT. Residues: CASSSDRGHTGELFF.

This clonotype has ten or more counts. The CDR3 loop reads CASSPHGTSNTGELFF. DNA for the CDR3: TGTGCCAGCAGTCCCCACGGGACATCTAACACCGGGGAGCTGTTTTTT. The chain uses TRBV28 and TRBJ2-2; TRBD1 might be the D (6 bases). Trimming left V 5 bases short and J 2 bases short, with 15 bases between. The length of the CDR3 is 16 residues. Germline values: CDR1 MDHEN, CDR2 SYDVKM.

Comments on this clonotype: One base away lies a much larger clone, so this may be a sequencing read error. The chain employs TRBV3-1 and TRBJ1-2; a weak D match, TRBD1 (6 bases). CDR1 and CDR2 (germline): LGHDT, YNNKEL (reference sequence). The CDR3 extends over 17 amino acids. DNA of the CDR3: TGTGCCAGCAGCCCGCACTTACAGGGATCTATTCTCTATGGCTGCACCTTC. It is translated as CASSPHLQGSILYGCTF.

The chain joins TRBV5-1 to TRBJ2-3; 9 bases agree with TRBD2. Germline CDR1 SGHRS, CDR2 YFSETQ. The V and J ends lost 2 bases and 2 bases, in that order; junction bases with no gene match: 3. The CDR3 length is 15 residues. CDR3 coding DNA: TGCGCCAGCAGCTTAATAGCGGGGGCCACAGATACGCAGTATTTT. Translation gives CASSLIAGATDTQYF. Complete variable domain (other parts from reference TRBV5-1 and TRBJ2-3): KAGVTQTPRYLIKTRGQQVTLSCSPISGHRSVSWYQQTPGQGLQFLFEYFSETQRNKGNFPGRFSGRQFSNSRSEMNVSTLELGDSALYLCASSLIAGATDTQYFGPGTRLTVL.

The rearrangement links TRBV12-3 or TRBV12-4 to TRBJ2-2, with no clear D. This CDR3 has 14 amino acids. Deletions cut 3 bases from V and 1 base from J, with 6 bases between. CDR3 nucleotide sequence: TGTGCCAGCAGTTTTCAGCAGAACACCGGGGAGCTGTTTTTT. Translating it yields CASSFQQNTGELFF.

This clonotype was counted a few times. This chain connects TRBV12-5 to TRBJ2-5; D tentatively fits TRBD1 or TRBD2 (5 bases each). The CDR3 runs 15 residues. Germline V CDR1 and CDR2: LGHNT, FRNRAP. V shed 2 bases and J shed 5 bases, with 15 bases lying between them. For the CDR3, the DNA is TGTGCTAGTGGTTTGAATAGCGCCAGGGCGGAGACCCAGTACTTC. Translation gives CASGLNSARAETQYF.

Concerning this clonotype itself: A much larger clone lies a single base off, so this may be a read error. V gene TRBV11-1 combines with J gene TRBJ1-1; D is ambiguous. CDR3 size: 17 residues. The germline V and J ends were trimmed by 3 bases and 1 base, with 18 bases remaining between them. The V gene's germline CDR1 is SGHAT and CDR2 FQDESV (reference sequence). CDR3 protein: CASSLGLGGRSNTEAFF. The CDR3 coding sequence is TGTGCCAGCAGCTTGGGTTTGGGAGGGAGGTCGAACACTGAAGCTTTCTTT.

This clonotype was seen many times. This chain uses TRBV2 with TRBJ1-5, with TRBD1 identical over 9 bases. J gave up 5 bases and V 2 bases, and 1 base lay outside the gene matches. The V gene's germline CDR1 is SNHLY and CDR2 FYNNEI. CDR3 size: 14 residues. The CDR3 spells CASSERDRDQPQHF. The DNA of the CDR3 is TGTGCCAGCAGTGAACGGGACAGGGATCAGCCCCAGCATTTT.